Presented here are 28 T cell receptor beta chains from one specimen sequenced in a study of regulatory T cells in long-lasting Graves disease. Sample time point: newly diagnosed GD, antithyroid drugs for less than 3 months. Scientists built the TCR library using RNA that was extracted from PBMCs. Relying on iRepertoire HTBI primers and Arm-PCR of CDR3 regions, the team built TCR beta libraries. TCRdb called the multiplex PCR reads again in MiXCR, with one record for every CDR3 protein. The sample includes roughly 420,000 distinct CDR3 sequences, 15% to 20% of them seen just once. These records were also assigned to another study, of T cells in Graves' hyperthyroidism and ophthalmopathy.

The source material was peripheral blood mononuclear cells (PBMCs), sampled at new diagnosis, from a patient treated with antithyroid drugs. The origin of the receptors is a woman aged 25 to 39 with Graves disease.

Many counts were recorded for this clonotype. The chain couples TRBV28 to TRBJ2-1; TRBD2 agrees at 12 bases. V was pared by 4 bases and J by 0 bases, with 22 bases of the junction left unmatched. Per germline, CDR1 MDHEN and CDR2 SYDVKM. The CDR3 covers 23 residues. CDR3 nucleotide sequence: TGTGCCAGCAGTTCGCCCCGGGACAGGGCCCGACTAGCGGGAGTGGGCTCCTACAATGAGCAGTTCTTC. Protein sequence: CASSSPRDRARLAGVGSYNEQFF.

This clonotype was seen many times. J is TRBJ2-1 and V is TRBV27; either TRBD1 or TRBD2 may supply D (6 bases each). Germline V gene sequence: CDR1 MNHEY, CDR2 SMNVEV (reference sequence). The V and J ends lost 8 bases and 6 bases respectively, with 17 bases between them. CDR3 size: 14 residues. CDR3 amino acids: CASVGGGRGNEQFF. The CDR3, as DNA: TGTGCCAGCGTGGGGGGAGGCAGGGGCAATGAGCAGTTCTTC.

This clonotype came up many times. This chain links TRBV27 with TRBJ2-7; TRBD1 matches at 7 bases. Looked up from germline, CDR1 is MNHEY and CDR2 is SMNVEV (reference sequence). This CDR3 region has 17 residues. The V segment lost 0 bases and the J segment 2 bases; nucleotides outside the gene matches: 10. The chain's CDR3 is CASSLSRTGTATYEQYF. CDR3 sequence (DNA): TGTGCCAGCAGTTTATCTCGGACCGGGACAGCCACCTACGAGCAGTACTTC.

The rearrangement uses TRBV4-2 and TRBJ2-2; 8 bases are a match to TRBD1. J gave up 0 bases and V 6 bases, and 3 bases lay outside the gene matches. The CDR3 consists of 15 residues. The germline V gene has CDR1 LGHNA and CDR2 YNFKEQ. Written as DNA, the CDR3 is TGTGCCAGCAGACGGACAGGGACGAACACCGGGGAGCTGTTTTTT. As protein: CASRRTGTNTGELFF.

This clonotype was seen repeatedly, ten times or more. The genes are TRBV12-5 and TRBJ2-5, with 10 bases matching TRBD2. This CDR3 is 14 amino acids long. V lost 6 bases and J lost 5; bases outside the gene matches: 6. The germline V gene encodes CDR1 LGHNT and CDR2 FRNRAP. Here the CDR3 reads CASGSSGSGETQYF. CDR3 DNA sequence: TGTGCTAGTGGCTCTAGCGGGAGCGGGGAGACCCAGTACTTC.

This clonotype was detected ten times or more. The CDR3 DNA sequence: TGTGCCAGCGGCCAGGGGCCGGATTCCTACAATGAGCAGTTCTTC. Translation gives CASGQGPDSYNEQFF. The genes are TRBV28 and TRBJ2-1; D may be TRBD1 (6 bases). CDR3 length equals 15 residues. The germline V and J ends were trimmed by 8 bases and 1 base, with 15 bases remaining between them. CDR1 is MDHEN, CDR2 SYDVKM, per germline.

The J gene is TRBJ2-2, the V gene TRBV28; D is possibly TRBD1 (5 bases). The CDR3 consists of 14 residues. Germline CDR1 reads MDHEN; CDR2 reads SYDVKM. With 4 bases removed from V and 3 bases from J, the gap between germline ends came to 9 bases. The CDR3 loop reads CASSWGADTGELFF. The CDR3 DNA reads TGTGCCAGCAGTTGGGGCGCGGACACCGGGGAGCTGTTTTTT.

This clonotype was detected a few times. The J gene is TRBJ2-3, the V gene TRBV4-1; D call uncertain. CDR1 is MGHRA and CDR2 is YSYEKL in the germline V gene. The CDR3 covers 16 residues. Trimming removed 0 bases from V and 2 bases from J, with 12 bases in between. CDR3 sequence reads: CASSQDGDRPTDTQYF. In DNA form, the CDR3 reads TGCGCCAGCAGCCAAGATGGAGACCGACCCACAGATACGCAGTATTTT.

This clonotype was counted a few times. This sequence joins TRBV15 and TRBJ2-3; possible D gene TRBD2, 6 bases. This CDR3 spans 13 amino acids. Trimming stripped 8 bases from V and 1 base from J, with 10 bases between. Germline CDR1 and CDR2: LNHNV and YYDKDF (reference sequence). Written as DNA, the CDR3 is TGTGCCACCTCTAGCGATCGCACAGATACGCAGTATTTT. It specifies CATSSDRTDTQYF.

Many counts were recorded for this clonotype. This chain connects TRBV6-2 or TRBV6-3 to TRBJ2-2, with 11 bases identical to TRBD2. CDR3 length equals 16 residues. The V gene end was trimmed by 4 bases and the J gene end by 5 bases; junction bases not matched to a gene: 6. Germline CDR1 and CDR2: MNHEY and SVGEGT. CDR3 sequence reads: CASSSLAGEITGELFF. The CDR3 DNA sequence: TGTGCCAGCAGTTCACTAGCGGGAGAAATAACCGGGGAGCTGTTTTTT.

This clonotype showed up many times. V usage is TRBV20-1 and J usage is TRBJ2-7; no firm D call. The germline CDR1 and CDR2 sequences are DFQATT and SNEGSKA (reference sequence). The CDR3 is made up of 13 amino acids. The ends were cut back, 2 bases at V and 7 bases at J, with 15 bases in the middle. The CDR3 loop is CSARSLKAQEQYF. As DNA, the CDR3 is TGCAGTGCTAGATCCCTTAAGGCTCAGGAGCAGTACTTC.

This clonotype was seen only a few times. The chain carries TRBV2 and TRBJ1-3; D gene uncertain. The CDR3 runs 14 residues. Trimming stripped 7 bases from V and 0 bases from J, with 10 bases between. Germline V gives CDR1 SNHLY, CDR2 FYNNEI. CDR3 loop: CASKQRGSGNTIYF. In DNA, the CDR3 is TGTGCCAGCAAGCAACGAGGCTCTGGAAACACCATATATTTT.

The chain is built from TRBV24-1 and TRBJ1-1; 7 bases match TRBD1. CDR3 length: 13 residues. J lost 7 bases, V lost 7 bases, and 8 bases had no gene match. Germline V lookup: CDR1 KGHDR, CDR2 SFDVKD. The CDR3 DNA sequence: TGTGCCACCAGACGCTCCGGACAGGATGAAGCTTTCTTT. The encoded protein is CATRRSGQDEAFF.

This clonotype was observed at least ten times. The chain links TRBV7-8 to TRBJ1-5, with a tentative D call TRBD1 (5 bases). Trimming removed 4 bases from V and 5 bases from J, with 21 bases in between. Germline V lookup: CDR1 SGHVS, CDR2 FQNEAQ. The CDR3 is 17 amino acids. Here the CDR3 reads CASSSRQSGIGDQPQHF. As DNA, the CDR3 is TGTGCCAGCAGCTCCCGACAGTCGGGGATAGGCGATCAGCCCCAGCATTTT.

This clonotype has ten or more counts. V and J are TRBV11-3 and TRBJ1-1; D possibly corresponds to TRBD1 (5 bases). Trimming cost V 3 bases and J 10 bases, with 21 bases left between them. CDR1 is SGHNT and CDR2 is YENEEA in the germline V gene. This CDR3 contains 15 residues. DNA of the CDR3: TGTGCCAGCAGCTTCAACGTCTCCTGGACATCTGGAGCTTTCTTT. Translated, it gives CASSFNVSWTSGAFF.

A remark on this clonotype: At one end, the junction sequence differs from germline, possibly due to a read error. V is TRBV15 and J is TRBJ1-3; D gene uncertain. Germline lookup yields CDR1 LNHNV and CDR2 YYDKDF (reference sequence). This CDR3 is 15 amino acids long. CDR3 sequence: CTTSRVGNSRNTIYF. In DNA form, the CDR3 reads TGTACCACCAGCAGAGTAGGGAATTCTAGAAACACCATATATTTT.

This clonotype was seen a few times. This chain joins TRBV16 and TRBJ2-1, with 7 bases that match TRBD2. The trim removed 4 bases at V and 12 bases at J, leaving 9 bases unmatched. Germline CDR1 is KGHSY and CDR2 is FQNENV. This CDR3 spans 13 amino acids. The CDR3 DNA follows: TGTGCCAGCAGCCCCAAAGCGGGAAAAGGGCAGTTCTTC. It is translated as CASSPKAGKGQFF.

As to this clonotype: This may come from a read error, since a much larger clone is one base off. The chain recombines TRBV5-5 with TRBJ2-4, with 9 positions matching TRBD2. The assigned J gene may be wrong: the sequence end matches TRBJ2-1 better. The CDR3 has 13 amino acids. CDR1 is SGHKS and CDR2 is YYEKEE in the germline V gene (reference sequence). The chain's CDR3 is CASTRLAGSEQFF. The CDR3 coding sequence is TGTGCCAGCACCCGCCTAGCGGGGAGTGAGCAGTTCTTC.

Comments on this clonotype: A read error may explain this, as a much larger clone is one base away. V gene TRBV6-9 combines with J gene TRBJ2-7; D may be TRBD2 (5 bases). This CDR3 comprises 16 residues. V shed 3 bases and J shed 1 base, with 16 bases lying between them. CDR1 and CDR2 from the germline V gene are MNHGY and SVAAGI. This CDR3 is CASSYSRGSASYEQYF. The CDR3 DNA is TGTGCCAGCAGTTACTCACGGGGATCGGCATCCTACGAGCAGTACTTC.

Only a few counts were recorded for this clonotype. The chain links TRBV6-2 or TRBV6-3 to TRBJ1-2; possibly TRBD1 for D (6 bases). The germline CDR1 and CDR2 sequences are MNHEY and SVGEGT. This CDR3 comprises 16 residues. The V end was cut by 5 bases, the J end by 1 base, with 17 bases between. The DNA of the CDR3 is TGTGCCAGCAGTGAAGGGGGAGGGGCTGATAACTATGGCTACACCTTC. Residues: CASSEGGGADNYGYTF.

This clonotype was detected a few times. The chain couples TRBV6-2 or TRBV6-3 to TRBJ2-5; 7 positions agree with TRBD1. The CDR3 spans 16 residues. V lost 8 bases and J lost 1; bases outside the gene matches: 13. From germline, CDR1 is MNHEY and CDR2 SVGEGT. CDR3 sequence: CASVRRLPGGQETQYF. CDR3 DNA sequence: TGTGCCAGCGTTCGTAGGCTACCAGGGGGCCAAGAGACCCAGTACTTC.

The gene calls are TRBV4-1 and TRBJ2-2; D is uncertain. This CDR3 contains 15 residues. The germline V gene has CDR1 MGHRA and CDR2 YSYEKL. Trimming stripped 4 bases from V and 6 bases from J, with 15 bases between. In nucleotides, the CDR3 is TGCGCCAGCAGCCTCAAGATGACGGTCGCCGGGGAGCTGTTTTTT. It translates to CASSLKMTVAGELFF.

This clonotype was picked up many times. The chain has TRBV30 and TRBJ1-6; D gene uncertain. The CDR3 has 13 amino acids. The germline gives CDR1 GTSNPN, CDR2 SVGIG (reference sequence). V lost 4 bases, J lost 8 bases, and 12 bases lay in between. CDR3 sequence: CAWKGDGDSPLHF. Written as DNA, the CDR3 is TGTGCCTGGAAGGGTGACGGAGATTCACCCCTCCACTTT.

The chain couples TRBV6-2 or TRBV6-3 to TRBJ2-3, with D tentatively TRBD1 (5 bases). The closer fit of TRBJ2-5 to the DNA end suggests the J call may be wrong. The CDR3 is 18 residues long. CDR1 is MNHEY and CDR2 is SVGEGT in the germline V gene. The CDR3 nucleotides read TGTGCCAGCAGCCTTTCGCAGGGATCGAAAGCGCTTCCAGAGACCCAGTACTTC. Amino acid sequence: CASSLSQGSKALPETQYF.

This sequence joins TRBV11-2 and TRBJ2-2, with 9 bases identical to TRBD1. V lost 4 bases, J lost 5 bases, and 20 bases stayed unmatched. The CDR3 is 20 residues long. The germline gives CDR1 SGHAT, CDR2 FQNNGV. The CDR3 spells CASSSFYWTGASSSTGELFF. The CDR3 bases are TGTGCCAGCAGCTCGTTTTATTGGACAGGGGCTTCTTCGAGTACCGGGGAGCTGTTTTTT. Full variable domain (rest looked up from reference TRBV11-2 and TRBJ2-2): EAGVAQSPRYKIIEKRQSVAFWCNPISGHATLYWYQQILGQGPKLLIQFQNNGVVDDSQLPKDRFSAERLKGVDSTLKIQPAKLEDSAVYLCASSSFYWTGASSSTGELFFGEGSRLTVL.

In this sample, this clonotype turned up many times. The chain carries TRBV20-1 and TRBJ1-5, with D hard to call. V was pared by 0 bases and J by 0 bases, with 9 bases between. CDR1 DFQATT and CDR2 SNEGSKA come from the germline V gene (reference sequence). The CDR3 covers 15 residues. The CDR3 nucleotides are TGCAGTGCTAGAGATCCCGGGTATAGCAATCAGCCCCAGCATTTT. Its translation: CSARDPGYSNQPQHF.

The sample holds many counts of this clonotype. V gene TRBV18 combines with J gene TRBJ2-5; TRBD2 aligns across 14 bases. Trimming took 5 bases from V and 5 from J; bases not matched to a gene: 4. The germline gives CDR1 KGHSH, CDR2 LQKENI. The CDR3 covers 15 residues. The CDR3: CASSSWTSGRETQYF. Here the CDR3 DNA reads TGTGCCAGCTCATCCTGGACTAGCGGGAGGGAGACCCAGTACTTC.

The V gene is TRBV12-5, the J gene TRBJ1-3, with no clear D. The germline V and J ends were trimmed by 7 bases and 2 bases, with 15 bases remaining between them. The CDR3 is 15 residues long. Germline-derived CDR1 and CDR2 are LGHNT and FRNRAP. The CDR3: CASAGDGDAGNTIYF. CDR3 nucleotides: TGTGCTAGTGCCGGGGATGGGGATGCTGGAAACACCATATATTTT.